This T cell receptor beta chain was profiled in a study of blood T cell repertoires in COVID-19. Looking at the study overall: Specimens from acute and convalescent COVID-19 originated in the United States, Italy and Spain. T cells, B-cell-depleted T cells, or PBMCs supplied cDNA or gDNA.

The CDR3 length is 14 residues. Trimming pared 3 bases from V and 2 bases from J, leaving 12 bases between. CDR1 is GTSNPN and CDR2 is SVGIG in the germline V gene (reference sequence). The authors' processing: It was from reference gene primer amplification that nucleated cell counts were estimated. The method was immunoSEQ multiplex PCR; TCRdb's version includes in-frame clones alone and lacks a portion of them. V and J calls and clone size follow that table, whereas D and trimming were derived from the DNA. The sample carries some 220,000 clones, about four fifths recorded once. The receptor's source is a woman in her 30s who had recovered from COVID-19. V gene TRBV30 combines with J gene TRBJ2-3; tentatively, D is TRBD2 (6 bases). Specimen: peripheral blood. The DNA of the CDR3 is TGTGCCTGGAGGGAGGGTAGCGTCACAGATACGCAGTATTTT. This sequence encodes CAWREGSVTDTQYF.